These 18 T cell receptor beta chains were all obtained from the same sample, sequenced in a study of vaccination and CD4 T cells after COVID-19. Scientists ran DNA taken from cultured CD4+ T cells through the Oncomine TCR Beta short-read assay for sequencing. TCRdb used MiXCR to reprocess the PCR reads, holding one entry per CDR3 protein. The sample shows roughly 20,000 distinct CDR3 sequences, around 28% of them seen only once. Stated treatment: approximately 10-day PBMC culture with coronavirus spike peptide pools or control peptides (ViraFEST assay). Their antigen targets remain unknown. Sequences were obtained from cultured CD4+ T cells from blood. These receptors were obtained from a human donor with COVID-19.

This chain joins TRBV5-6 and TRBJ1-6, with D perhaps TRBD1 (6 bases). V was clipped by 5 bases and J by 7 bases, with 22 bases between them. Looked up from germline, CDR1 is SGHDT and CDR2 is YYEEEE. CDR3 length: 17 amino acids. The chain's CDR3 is CASSRLGGRARNSPLHF. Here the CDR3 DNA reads TGTGCCAGCAGTCGCCTCGGGGGCAGGGCGAGGAATTCACCCCTCCACTTT.

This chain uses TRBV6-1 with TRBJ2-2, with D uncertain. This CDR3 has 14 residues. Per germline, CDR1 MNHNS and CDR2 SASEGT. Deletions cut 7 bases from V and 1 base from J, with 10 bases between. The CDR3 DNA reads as TGTGCCAGCAATGCCGCTCTGAACACCGGGGAGCTGTTTTTT. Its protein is CASNAALNTGELFF.

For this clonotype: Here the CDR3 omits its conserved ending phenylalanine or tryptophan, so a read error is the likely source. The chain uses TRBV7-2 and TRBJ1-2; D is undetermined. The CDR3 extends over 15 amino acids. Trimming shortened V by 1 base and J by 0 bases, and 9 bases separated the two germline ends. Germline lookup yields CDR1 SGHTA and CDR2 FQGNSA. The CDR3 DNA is TGTGCCAGCAGCTTAGGGGAGTTCACTAACTATGGCTACACCTTG. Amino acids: CASSLGEFTNYGYTL.

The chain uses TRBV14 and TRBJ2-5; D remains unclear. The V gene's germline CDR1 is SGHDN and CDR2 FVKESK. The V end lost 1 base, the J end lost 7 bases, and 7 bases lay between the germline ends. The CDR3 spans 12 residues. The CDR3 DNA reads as TGTGCCAGCAGCCAAGGCTCCGGGACCCAGTACTTC. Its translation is CASSQGSGTQYF.

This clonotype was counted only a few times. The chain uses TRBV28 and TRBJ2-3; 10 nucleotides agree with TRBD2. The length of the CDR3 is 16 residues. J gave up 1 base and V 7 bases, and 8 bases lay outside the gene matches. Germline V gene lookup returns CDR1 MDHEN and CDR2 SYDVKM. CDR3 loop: CASIPLAGVRTDTQYF. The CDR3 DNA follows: TGTGCCAGCATCCCGCTAGCGGGGGTCCGCACAGATACGCAGTATTTT.

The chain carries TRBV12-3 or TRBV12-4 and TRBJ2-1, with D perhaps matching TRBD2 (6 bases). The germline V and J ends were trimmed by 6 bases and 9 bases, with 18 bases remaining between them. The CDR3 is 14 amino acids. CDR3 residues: CASRNRDSPAEQFF. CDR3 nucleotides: TGTGCCAGCAGAAACCGGGACTCACCCGCTGAGCAGTTCTTC.

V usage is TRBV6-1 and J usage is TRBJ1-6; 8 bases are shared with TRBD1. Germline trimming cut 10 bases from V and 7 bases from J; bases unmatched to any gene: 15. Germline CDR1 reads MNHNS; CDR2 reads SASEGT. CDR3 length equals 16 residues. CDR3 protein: CATAGTGKISNSPLHF. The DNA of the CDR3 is TGTGCCACCGCAGGGACAGGAAAAATCTCCAATTCACCCCTCCACTTT.

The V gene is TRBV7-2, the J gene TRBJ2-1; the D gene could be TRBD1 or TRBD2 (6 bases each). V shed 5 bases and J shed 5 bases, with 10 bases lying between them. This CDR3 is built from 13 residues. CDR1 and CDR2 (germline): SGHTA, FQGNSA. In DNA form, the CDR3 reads TGTGCCAGCAGCGGGGGGCCAAACAATGAGCAGTTCTTC. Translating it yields CASSGGPNNEQFF. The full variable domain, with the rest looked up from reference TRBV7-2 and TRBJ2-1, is GAGVSQSPSNKVTEKGKDVELRCDPISGHTALYWYRQSLGQGLEFLIYFQGNSAPDKSGLPSDRFSAERTGGSVSTLTIQRTQQEDSAVYLCASSGGPNNEQFFGPGTRLTVL.

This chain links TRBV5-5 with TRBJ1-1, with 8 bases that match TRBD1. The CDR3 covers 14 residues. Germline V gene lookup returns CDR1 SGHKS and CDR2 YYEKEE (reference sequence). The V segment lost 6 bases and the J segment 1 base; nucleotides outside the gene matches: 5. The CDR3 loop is CASTTGGGNTEAFF. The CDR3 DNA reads TGTGCCAGCACCACAGGGGGAGGGAACACTGAAGCTTTCTTT.

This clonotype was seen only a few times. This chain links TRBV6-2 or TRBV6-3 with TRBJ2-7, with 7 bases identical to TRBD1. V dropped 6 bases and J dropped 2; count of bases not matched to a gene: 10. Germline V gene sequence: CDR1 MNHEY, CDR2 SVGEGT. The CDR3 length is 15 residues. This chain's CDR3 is CASRIHRDSAYEQYF. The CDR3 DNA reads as TGTGCCAGCAGAATCCACCGGGACAGTGCCTACGAGCAGTACTTC.

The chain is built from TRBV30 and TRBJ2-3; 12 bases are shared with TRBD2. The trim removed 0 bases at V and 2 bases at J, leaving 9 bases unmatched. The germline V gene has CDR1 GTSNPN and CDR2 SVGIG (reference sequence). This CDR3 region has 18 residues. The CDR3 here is CAWSVSGLAGSVTDTQYF. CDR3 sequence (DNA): TGTGCCTGGAGTGTATCTGGACTAGCGGGGTCTGTCACAGATACGCAGTATTTT.

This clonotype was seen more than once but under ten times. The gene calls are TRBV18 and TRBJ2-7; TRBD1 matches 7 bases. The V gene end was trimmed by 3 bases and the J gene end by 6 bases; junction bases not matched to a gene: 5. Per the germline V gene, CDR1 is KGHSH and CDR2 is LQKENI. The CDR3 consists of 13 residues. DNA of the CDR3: TGTGCCAGCTCACCGTACTCAGGGGGCGAGCAGTACTTC. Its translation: CASSPYSGGEQYF. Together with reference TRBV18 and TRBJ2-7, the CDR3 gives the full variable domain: NAGVMQNPRHLVRRRGQEARLRCSPMKGHSHVYWYRQLPEEGLKFMVYLQKENIIDESGMPKERFSAEFPKEGPSILRIQQVVRGDSAAYFCASSPYSGGEQYFGPGTRLTVT.

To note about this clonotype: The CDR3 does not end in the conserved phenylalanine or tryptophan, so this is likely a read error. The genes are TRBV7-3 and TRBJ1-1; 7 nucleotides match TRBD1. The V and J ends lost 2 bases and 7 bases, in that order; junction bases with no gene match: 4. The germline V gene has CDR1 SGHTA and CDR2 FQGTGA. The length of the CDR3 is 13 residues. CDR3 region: CASSLWWDSEAFS. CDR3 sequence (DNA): TGTGCCAGCAGCTTATGGTGGGACAGTGAAGCTTTCTCT.

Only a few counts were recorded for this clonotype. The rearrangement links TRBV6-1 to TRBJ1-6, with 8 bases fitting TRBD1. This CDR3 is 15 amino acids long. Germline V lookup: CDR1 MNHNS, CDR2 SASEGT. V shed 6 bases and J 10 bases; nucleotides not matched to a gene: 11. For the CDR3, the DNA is TGTGCCAGCAGGAACGACAGGGGAAGCGGGTCACCCCTCCACTTT. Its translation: CASRNDRGSGSPLHF.

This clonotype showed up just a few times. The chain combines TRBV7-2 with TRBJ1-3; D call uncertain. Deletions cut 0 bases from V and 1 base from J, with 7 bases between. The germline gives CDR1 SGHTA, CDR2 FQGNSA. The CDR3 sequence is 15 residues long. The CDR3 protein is CASSLAPLSGNTIYF. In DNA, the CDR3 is TGTGCCAGCAGCTTAGCGCCCCTATCTGGAAACACCATATATTTT. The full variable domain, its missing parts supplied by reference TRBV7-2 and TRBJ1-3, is GAGVSQSPSNKVTEKGKDVELRCDPISGHTALYWYRQSLGQGLEFLIYFQGNSAPDKSGLPSDRFSAERTGGSVSTLTIQRTQQEDSAVYLCASSLAPLSGNTIYFGEGSWLTVV.

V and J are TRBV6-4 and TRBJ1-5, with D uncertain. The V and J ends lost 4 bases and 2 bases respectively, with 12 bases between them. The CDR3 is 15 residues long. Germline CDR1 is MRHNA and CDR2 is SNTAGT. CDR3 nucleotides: TGTGCCAGCAGTGTGGAGGGATTCGGCAATCAGCCCCAGCATTTT. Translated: CASSVEGFGNQPQHF.

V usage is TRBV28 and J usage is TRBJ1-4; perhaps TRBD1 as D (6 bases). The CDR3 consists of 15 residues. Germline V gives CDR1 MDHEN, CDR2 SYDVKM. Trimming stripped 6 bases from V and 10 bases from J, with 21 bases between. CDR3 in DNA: TGTGCCAGCAGGCCCGGGACACGTAGTCAGGGAAAACTGTTTTTT. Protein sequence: CASRPGTRSQGKLFF.

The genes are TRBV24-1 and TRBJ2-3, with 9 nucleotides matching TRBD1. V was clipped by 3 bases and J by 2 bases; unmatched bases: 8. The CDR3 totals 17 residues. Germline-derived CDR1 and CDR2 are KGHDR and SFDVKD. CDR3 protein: CATSDIGQGRYTDTQYF. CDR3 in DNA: TGTGCCACCAGTGATATAGGACAGGGGAGATACACAGATACGCAGTATTTT.